This paragraph reports one TCR beta chain. What it binds is unknown. The CDR3 covers 18 residues. Germline CDR1 MNHEY, CDR2 SMNVEV (reference sequence). V was trimmed by 2 bases and J by 0 bases, leaving 17 bases between them. The data are from a study of graft-versus-host responses after intestinal transplantation. Study context: Recipients underwent multivisceral, liver-intestinal, or isolated intestinal transplants. Study findings and constraints: There were GvH clones found in recipient marrow, and some of them appeared first in ileum or blood.

The data were produced by immunoSEQ multiplex PCR, yet TCRdb's version contains in-frame clones alone and is incomplete. The sample lists some 120,000 clones, approximately 92% occurring once. The sample here was unstimulated CD4+ T cells sorted from spleen or lymph node cells, taken before transplant. This clonotype was sampled from a human donor who was the organ donor for an intestinal transplant. The rearrangement links TRBV27 to TRBJ2-1; D tentatively fits TRBD1 or TRBD2 (5 bases each). In DNA, the CDR3 is TGTGCCAGCAGTTTAGGGGCCGGTAGCGTCCGCTCCTACAATGAGCAGTTCTTC. Its translation: CASSLGAGSVRSYNEQFF.